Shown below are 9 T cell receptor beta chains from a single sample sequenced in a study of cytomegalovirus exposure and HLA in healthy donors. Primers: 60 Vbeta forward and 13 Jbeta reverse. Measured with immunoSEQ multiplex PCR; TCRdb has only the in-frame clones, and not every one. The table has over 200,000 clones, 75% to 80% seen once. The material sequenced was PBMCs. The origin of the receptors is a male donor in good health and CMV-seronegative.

The CDR3 protein is CASSQLRGEVTEAFF. The CDR3 nucleotides read TGCGCCAGCAGTCAATTGCGGGGGGAGGTCACTGAAGCTTTCTTT. This chain links TRBV23-1 with TRBJ1-1; possible D gene TRBD1, 5 bases. TRBV23-1 belongs to the ORF category, with a function that is uncertain. The CDR3 extends over 15 amino acids. V lost 1 base and J 4 bases, leaving 13 bases between the germline ends.

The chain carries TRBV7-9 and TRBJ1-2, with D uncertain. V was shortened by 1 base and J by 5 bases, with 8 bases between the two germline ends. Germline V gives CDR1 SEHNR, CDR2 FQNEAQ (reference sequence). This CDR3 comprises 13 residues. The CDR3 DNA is TGTGCCAGCAGCTTAGGAGGAAATTATGGCTACACCTTC. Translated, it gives CASSLGGNYGYTF. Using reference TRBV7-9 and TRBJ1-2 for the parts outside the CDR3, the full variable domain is DTGVSQNPRHKITKRGQNVTFRCDPISEHNRLYWYRQTLGQGPEFLTYFQNEAQLEKSRLLSDRFSAERPKGSFSTLEIQRTEQGDSAMYLCASSLGGNYGYTFGSGTRLTVV.

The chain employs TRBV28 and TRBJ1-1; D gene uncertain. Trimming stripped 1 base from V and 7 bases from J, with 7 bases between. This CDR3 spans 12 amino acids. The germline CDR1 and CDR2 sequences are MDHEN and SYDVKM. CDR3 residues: CASSLSASEAFF. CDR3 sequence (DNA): TGTGCCAGCAGTTTATCAGCGAGTGAAGCTTTCTTT.

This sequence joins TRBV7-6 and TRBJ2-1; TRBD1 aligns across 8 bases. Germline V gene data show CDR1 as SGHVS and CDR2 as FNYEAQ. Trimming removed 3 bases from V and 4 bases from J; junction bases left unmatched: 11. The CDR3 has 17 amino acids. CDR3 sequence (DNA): TGTGCCAGCAGCTTCGGGGCAGGGGGCGAGGTTTACAATGAGCAGTTCTTC. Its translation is CASSFGAGGEVYNEQFF.

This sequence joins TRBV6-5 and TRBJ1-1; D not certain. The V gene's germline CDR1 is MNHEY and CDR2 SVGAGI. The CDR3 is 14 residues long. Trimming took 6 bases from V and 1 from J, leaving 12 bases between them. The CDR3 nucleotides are TGTGCCAGCAGCTCCTTCCCAGAGAACACTGAAGCTTTCTTT. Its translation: CASSSFPENTEAFF.

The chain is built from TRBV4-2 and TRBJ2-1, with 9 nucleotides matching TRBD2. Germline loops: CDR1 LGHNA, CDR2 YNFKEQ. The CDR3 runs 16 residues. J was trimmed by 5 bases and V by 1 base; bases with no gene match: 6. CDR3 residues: CASSQVQAGGNNEQFF. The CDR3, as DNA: TGTGCCAGCAGCCAAGTGCAGGCGGGGGGGAACAATGAGCAGTTCTTC.

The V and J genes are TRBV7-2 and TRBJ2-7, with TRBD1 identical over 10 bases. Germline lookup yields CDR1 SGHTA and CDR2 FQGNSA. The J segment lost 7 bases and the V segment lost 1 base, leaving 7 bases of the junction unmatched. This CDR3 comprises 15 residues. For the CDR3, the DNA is TGTGCCAGCAGCTTAGTCGGGACAGGGGAACGAGAGCAGTACTTC. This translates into CASSLVGTGEREQYF.

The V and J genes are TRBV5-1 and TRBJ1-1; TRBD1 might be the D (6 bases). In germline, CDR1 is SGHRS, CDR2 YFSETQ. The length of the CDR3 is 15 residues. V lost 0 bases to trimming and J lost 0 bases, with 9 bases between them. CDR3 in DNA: TGCGCCAGCAGCTTGGACGGACAGCTGAACACTGAAGCTTTCTTT. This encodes CASSLDGQLNTEAFF.

The CDR3 sequence is CASSFESRGGETQYF. The CDR3 region has the DNA TGTGCCAGCAGCTTTGAGAGCAGGGGTGGGGAGACCCAGTACTTC. The chain is built from TRBV5-6 and TRBJ2-5; TRBD1 is a possible D gene (6 bases). The CDR3 is made up of 15 amino acids. V was trimmed by 2 bases and J by 5 bases, leaving 16 bases between them. From germline, CDR1 is SGHDT and CDR2 YYEEEE.